This TCR beta chain was identified in a study of cytomegalovirus exposure and HLA in healthy donors. Study results and caveats: Highly shared sequence variants in one cluster were likely a sequencing artifact. A later analysis reportedly found that, within productive TCRs, an Asian-associated ancestry cluster had fewer N-insertions than the mean observed across the roughly 690 donors.

About this clone: Its antigen remains unknown.

This PCR relied on a set of 60 Vbeta primers and 13 Jbeta primers. The assay was immunoSEQ multiplex PCR, and TCRdb's table has in-frame clones only and misses some. The repertoire has about 130,000 clones, 65% to 80% of them found once; the top ten carry around 6.3%. Each of the donors was a healthy bone marrow donor. Germline CDR1 and CDR2: SGHTA and FQGNSA. The CDR3 totals 11 residues. The V end was cut by 5 bases, the J end by 7 bases, with 8 bases between. V gene TRBV7-2 combines with J gene TRBJ1-1, with D possibly being TRBD1 (5 bases). The sample was PBMCs. The TCR was taken from a man between 35 and 55 years old in good health and CMV-seropositive. The CDR3 nucleotides read TGTGCCAGCAGCAGGAGGGGTGAAGCTTTCTTT. Its translation is CASSRRGEAFF.